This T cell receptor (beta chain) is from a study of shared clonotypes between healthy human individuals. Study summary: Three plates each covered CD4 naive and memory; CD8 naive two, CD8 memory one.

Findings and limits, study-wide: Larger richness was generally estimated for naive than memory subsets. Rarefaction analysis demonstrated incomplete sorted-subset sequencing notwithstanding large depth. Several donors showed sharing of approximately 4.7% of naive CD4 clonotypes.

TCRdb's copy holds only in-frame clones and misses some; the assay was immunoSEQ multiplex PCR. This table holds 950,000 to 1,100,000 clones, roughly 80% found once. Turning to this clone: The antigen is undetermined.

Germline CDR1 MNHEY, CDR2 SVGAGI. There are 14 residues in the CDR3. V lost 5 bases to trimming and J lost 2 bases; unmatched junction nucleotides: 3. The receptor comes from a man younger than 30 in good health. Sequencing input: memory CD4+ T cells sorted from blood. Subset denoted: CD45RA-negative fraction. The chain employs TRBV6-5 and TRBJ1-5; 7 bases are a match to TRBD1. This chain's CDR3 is CASSEQGRNQPQHF. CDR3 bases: TGTGCCAGCAGTGAACAGGGGCGCAATCAGCCCCAGCATTTT.